A selection of T cell receptor beta chains follows, all from one sample in a study of shared clonotypes between healthy human individuals. Here immunoSEQ multiplex PCR was the method, and the copy in TCRdb shows in-frame clones only, minus some. The table includes some 2,000,000 clones, roughly 95% detected once. Sequenced material: naive CD8+ T cells sorted from blood. The origin of the receptors is a man in his late teens or twenties in good health. Each CDR3 is given with its conserved first and last residue. The D gene is left open where the match is weak. Part of the rows lack a size; the others show once, few, many or a class for expanded clones.

size	D	V	J	CDR3	DNA
NA	NA	TRBV6-5	TRBJ1-5	CASRSGYSNQPQHF	TGTGCCAGCAGATCAGGCTATAGCAATCAGCCCCAGCATTTT
NA	NA	TRBV12-5	TRBJ1-2	CASGLIDTF	TGTGCTAGTGGTTTGATTGACACCTTC
NA	NA	TRBV5-1	TRBJ2-4	CASSFEVGLVDIQYF	TGCGCCAGCAGCTTTGAGGTGGGATTGGTCGACATTCAGTACTTC
NA	NA	TRBV5-1	TRBJ2-1	CASSLDIGDNEQFF	TGCGCCAGCAGCTTGGATATAGGGGACAATGAGCAGTTCTTC
NA	TRBD2	TRBV6-1	TRBJ2-2	CASSAGTSGGTYTGELFF	TGTGCCAGCAGTGCTGGGACTAGCGGGGGAACTTACACCGGGGAGCTGTTTTTT
once	TRBD2	TRBV5-4	TRBJ2-4	CASSTGLAGSLAKNIQYF	TGTGCCAGCAGCACGGGACTAGCGGGGTCCTTAGCCAAAAACATTCAGTACTTC
NA	NA	TRBV27	TRBJ2-3	CASSLSGFGTDTQYF	TGTGCCAGCAGTTTATCCGGTTTCGGCACAGATACGCAGTATTTT
NA	NA	TRBV10-3	TRBJ2-7	CAISEPGTGVKDEQYF	TGTGCCATCAGTGAGCCTGGGACGGGGGTTAAAGACGAGCAGTACTTC
NA	NA	TRBV5-1	TRBJ2-1	CASSLGSFINEQFF	TGCGCCAGCAGCTTGGGATCTTTCATAAATGAGCAGTTCTTC
NA	TRBD2	TRBV2	TRBJ2-7	CASQPGTSSYEQYF	TGTGCCAGCCAACCCGGGACTAGCAGCTACGAGCAGTACTTC
NA	TRBD1	TRBV9	TRBJ1-2	CASSVAPQGVDYTF	TGTGCCAGCAGCGTAGCCCCCCAGGGGGTTGACTACACCTTC
NA	NA	TRBV29-1	TRBJ2-2	CSVEEAGDAAGELFF	TGCAGCGTTGAGGAAGCGGGTGACGCGGCCGGGGAGCTGTTTTTT
NA	TRBD1	TRBV27	TRBJ2-1	CASSTLGQGAIIEQFF	TGTGCCAGCAGCACCCTCGGGCAGGGGGCTATCATTGAGCAGTTCTTC
NA	TRBD1	TRBV28	TRBJ1-5	CASRINAGTGGQPQHF	TGTGCCAGCAGGATCAACGCCGGGACAGGGGGTCAGCCCCAGCATTTT
NA	TRBD2	TRBV5-6	TRBJ2-1	CASSYGTSGFNEQFF	TGTGCCAGCAGCTACGGGACTAGCGGCTTCAATGAGCAGTTCTTC
NA	NA	TRBV29-1	TRBJ2-7	CSVEPGQGEQYF	TGCAGCGTTGAGCCGGGGCAGGGCGAGCAGTACTTC
NA	TRBD2	TRBV10-1	TRBJ2-2	CASSGTSGATGELFF	TGCGCCAGCAGCGGGACTAGCGGAGCTACCGGGGAGCTGTTTTTT
NA	NA	TRBV18	TRBJ1-1	CASSLSENTEAFF	TGTGCCAGCTCACTCAGCGAGAACACTGAAGCTTTCTTT
NA	NA	TRBV10-1	TRBJ2-1	CASSEVDSSSYNEQFF	TGCGCCAGCAGTGAGGTGGACTCCAGCTCCTACAATGAGCAGTTCTTC
NA	TRBD1	TRBV7-9	TRBJ2-7	CASSLGTGPYEQYF	TGTGCCAGCAGCCTCGGGACAGGACCATACGAGCAGTACTTC
NA	TRBD1	TRBV4-1	TRBJ2-7	CASSPRDRSFSYEQYF	TGCGCCAGCAGCCCCCGGGACAGATCATTCTCCTACGAGCAGTACTTC
once	NA	TRBV9	TRBJ1-1	CASSVGGSTEAFF	TGTGCCAGCAGCGTGGGGGGAAGTACTGAAGCTTTCTTT
NA	NA	TRBV29-1	TRBJ2-3	CSVAGSTDTQYF	TGCAGCGTTGCGGGGAGCACAGATACGCAGTATTTT
NA	NA	TRBV5-4	TRBJ2-7	CASSSTSNEQYF	TGTGCCAGCAGCTCGACTAGTAACGAGCAGTACTTC
once	NA	TRBV7-9	TRBJ2-7	CASSPAEGTAGSYEQYF	TGTGCCAGCAGCCCGGCTGAGGGCACCGCCGGCTCCTACGAGCAGTACTTC
NA	TRBD1	TRBV28	TRBJ1-5	CASSSTTGGGGQPQHF	TGTGCCAGCAGTTCGACAACAGGGGGCGGGGGTCAGCCCCAGCATTTT
once	TRBD1	TRBV25-1	TRBJ2-7	CASSVVAGGEQYF	TGTGCCAGCAGTGTCGTTGCAGGGGGAGAGCAGTACTTC
NA	TRBD1	TRBV5-1	TRBJ2-5	CASSLRQGGSQETQYF	TGCGCCAGCAGCCTGCGACAGGGTGGGTCACAAGAGACCCAGTACTTC
once	TRBD1	TRBV9	TRBJ1-1	CASSTQGAAEAFF	TGTGCCAGCAGCACCCAGGGGGCGGCTGAAGCTTTCTTT
once	NA	TRBV14	TRBJ1-6	CASSQEWNSPLHF	TGTGCCAGCAGCCAAGAGTGGAATTCACCCCTCCACTTT
NA	TRBD1	TRBV6-5	TRBJ2-7	CASSQWTGSYEQYF	TGTGCCAGCAGTCAATGGACAGGATCATACGAGCAGTACTTC
once	TRBD2	TRBV4-1	TRBJ2-3	CASSQTSGVADTQYF	TGCGCCAGCAGCCAGACTAGCGGGGTTGCAGATACGCAGTATTTT